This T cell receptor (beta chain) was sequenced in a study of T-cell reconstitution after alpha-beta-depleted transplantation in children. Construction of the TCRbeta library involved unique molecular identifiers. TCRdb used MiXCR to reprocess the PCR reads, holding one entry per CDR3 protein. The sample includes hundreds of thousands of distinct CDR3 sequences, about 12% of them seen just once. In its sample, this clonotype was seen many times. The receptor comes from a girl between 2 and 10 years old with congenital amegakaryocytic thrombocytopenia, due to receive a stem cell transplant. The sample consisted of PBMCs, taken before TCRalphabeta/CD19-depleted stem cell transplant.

The CDR3 DNA sequence: TGTGCCACCTCCTCCGGAGAGACCCAGTACTTC. Encoded protein: CATSSGETQYF. This rearrangement joins TRBV12-3 or TRBV12-4 to TRBJ2-5; D gene ambiguous. Trimming took off 10 bases at V and 4 bases at J, with 10 bases between the two ends. CDR3 length equals 11 residues.